One sample yielded the 6 T cell receptor beta chains listed below, sequenced in a study of T cells after yellow fever vaccination. TCRdb redid the calling of the 5' RACE reads with MiXCR, one entry per CDR3 protein. The sample has 500,000 to 650,000 distinct CDR3 sequences; 13% are singletons. The input for sequencing was PBMCs, taken on the day of the yellow fever booster vaccination. The receptor source for this set is a man under 40 who received the YFV17D yellow fever vaccine.

This rearrangement joins TRBV12-3 or TRBV12-4 to TRBJ2-2; D might be TRBD1 (5 bases). The CDR3 is 15 amino acids. The V end was cut by 3 bases, the J end by 0 bases, with 8 bases between. The CDR3 DNA sequence: TGTGCCAGCAGTTTCCAGGGTACGAACACCGGGGAGCTGTTTTTT. Its translation: CASSFQGTNTGELFF.

This clonotype was recorded a few times. The chain joins TRBV7-9 to TRBJ2-1, with D perhaps matching TRBD2 (6 bases). The CDR3 extends over 16 amino acids. From germline, CDR1 is SEHNR and CDR2 FQNEAQ (reference sequence). V gave up 0 bases and J gave up 5 bases, with 14 bases separating them. DNA of the CDR3: TGTGCCAGCAGCTTAGCGTTGGGCAGGGAGGACAATGAGCAGTTCTTC. This gives the protein CASSLALGREDNEQFF.

The table lists this clonotype with many counts. The chain links TRBV2 to TRBJ2-3; the D is unclear. The CDR3 has 13 residues. Trimming took 10 bases from V and 3 from J, leaving 14 bases between them. Germline CDR1 and CDR2: SNHLY and FYNNEI. In DNA form, the CDR3 reads TGTGCCAACCCCCCCTACTCGACAGATACGCAGTATTTT. As protein: CANPPYSTDTQYF. Together with reference TRBV2 and TRBJ2-3, the CDR3 gives the full variable domain: EPEVTQTPSHQVTQMGQEVILRCVPISNHLYFYWYRQILGQKVEFLVSFYNNEISEKSEIFDDQFSVERPDGSNFTLKIRSTKLEDSAMYFCANPPYSTDTQYFGPGTRLTVL.

The chain has TRBV5-1 and TRBJ2-7, with a weak D call TRBD1 (8 bases). Germline V CDR1 and CDR2: SGHRS, YFSETQ. Trimming cost V 4 bases and J 0 bases, with 17 bases left between them. This CDR3 is built from 16 residues. The CDR3 nucleotides are TGCGCCAGCAGCAGCGGACAGGGAGGGTCCTCCTACGAGCAGTACTTC. This codes for CASSSGQGGSSYEQYF.

This clonotype was detected many times. This chain links TRBV7-2 with TRBJ2-5, with D unresolved. This CDR3 has 15 amino acids. V lost 0 bases to trimming and J lost 5 bases, with 13 bases between them. Germline V gene sequence: CDR1 SGHTA, CDR2 FQGNSA. Here the CDR3 reads CASSLAIGKPETQYF. CDR3 nucleotide sequence: TGTGCCAGCAGCTTAGCGATTGGGAAGCCGGAGACCCAGTACTTC. Using reference TRBV7-2 and TRBJ2-5 for the parts outside the CDR3, the full variable domain is GAGVSQSPSNKVTEKGKDVELRCDPISGHTALYWYRQSLGQGLEFLIYFQGNSAPDKSGLPSDRFSAERTGGSVSTLTIQRTQQEDSAVYLCASSLAIGKPETQYFGPGTRLLVL.

The rearrangement links TRBV28 to TRBJ2-5; a weak D match, TRBD1 (5 bases). Deletions cut 7 bases from V and 4 bases from J, with 16 bases between. Germline loops: CDR1 MDHEN, CDR2 SYDVKM. This CDR3 has 14 amino acids. The CDR3 is CASTRWGSRETQYF. The CDR3 DNA reads TGTGCCAGCACCCGATGGGGCTCTCGAGAGACCCAGTACTTC.